The clone carrying this T cell receptor beta chain has a handful of counts. Other DNA sequences within the sample encode an identical CDR3. 13 Jbeta primers and 60 Vbeta primers were used for the PCR. The repertoire was sequenced with immunoSEQ multiplex PCR; TCRdb's copy has only in-frame clones and lacks some. This sample carries more than 95,000 clones, roughly 17% of them seen once, and the ten largest clones take approximately 2.6%. The germline V gene encodes CDR1 GTSNPN and CDR2 SVGIG (reference sequence). V was shortened by 0 bases and J by 4 bases, with 24 bases between the two germline ends. The CDR3 loop spans 18 amino acids. The sample belongs to a study of cytomegalovirus exposure and HLA in healthy donors. Study details: An early data release held tens of millions of unique TCRs from HLA-typed donors.

This receptor was obtained from a female donor in good health and CMV-seropositive. The sequencing sample was made of PBMCs. The genes are TRBV30 and TRBJ1-1; D may be TRBD1 (6 bases). CDR3 sequence reads: CAWSVWGHGRGASTEAFF. The CDR3 nucleotides are TGTGCCTGGAGTGTATGGGGGCACGGTCGGGGGGCAAGCACTGAAGCTTTCTTT.